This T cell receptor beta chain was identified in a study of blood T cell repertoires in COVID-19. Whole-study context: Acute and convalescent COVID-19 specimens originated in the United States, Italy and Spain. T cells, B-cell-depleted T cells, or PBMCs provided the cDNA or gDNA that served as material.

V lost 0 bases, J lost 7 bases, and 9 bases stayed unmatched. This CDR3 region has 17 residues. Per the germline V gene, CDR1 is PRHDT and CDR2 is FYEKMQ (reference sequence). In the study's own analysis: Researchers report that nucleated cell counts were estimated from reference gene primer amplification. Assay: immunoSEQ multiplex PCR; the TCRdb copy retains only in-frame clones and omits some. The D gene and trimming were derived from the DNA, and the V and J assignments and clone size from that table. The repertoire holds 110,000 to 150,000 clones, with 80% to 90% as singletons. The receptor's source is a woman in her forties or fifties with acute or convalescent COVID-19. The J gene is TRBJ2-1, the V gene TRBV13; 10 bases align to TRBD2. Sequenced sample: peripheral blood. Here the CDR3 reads CASSLGFGQREGNEQFF. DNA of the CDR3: TGTGCCAGCAGCTTAGGATTCGGCCAGCGGGAGGGGAATGAGCAGTTCTTC.